This T cell receptor (beta chain) originates from a study of cytomegalovirus exposure and HLA in healthy donors. J lost 6 bases, V lost 1 base, and 9 bases had no gene match. The CDR3 length is 17 residues. Germline V gene sequence: CDR1 SGHVS, CDR2 FNYEAQ. About this clone itself: As yet, its antigen is unknown.

Study observations and caveats: Through in vitro validation, a few CMV-associated chains were shown to be specific for CMV antigens. For most TCR sequences rarity was the rule, although some public TCRs occurred in many donors.

Donors showed nominal health when sampled, although they likely had unrecorded immune exposures. Primers: 60 Vbeta forward and 13 Jbeta reverse. The data were produced by immunoSEQ multiplex PCR, yet TCRdb's version contains in-frame clones alone and is incomplete. The table lists roughly 190,000 clones, roughly three quarters of them singletons. This chain connects TRBV7-6 to TRBJ2-7; 13 bases line up with TRBD2. Sequenced: PBMCs. The TCR comes from a woman aged 45-59 years in good health and CMV-seronegative. CDR3 region: CASSLGGWTSGSSEQYF. The CDR3 DNA sequence: TGTGCCAGCAGCTTAGGCGGGTGGACTAGCGGGAGTAGCGAGCAGTACTTC. Drawing the rest from reference TRBV7-6 and TRBJ2-7, the complete variable domain is GAGVSQSPRYKVTKRGQDVALRCDPISGHVSLYWYRQALGQGPEFLTYFNYEAQQDKSGLPNDRFSAERPEGSISTLTIQRTEQRDSAMYRCASSLGGWTSGSSEQYFGPGTRLTVT.